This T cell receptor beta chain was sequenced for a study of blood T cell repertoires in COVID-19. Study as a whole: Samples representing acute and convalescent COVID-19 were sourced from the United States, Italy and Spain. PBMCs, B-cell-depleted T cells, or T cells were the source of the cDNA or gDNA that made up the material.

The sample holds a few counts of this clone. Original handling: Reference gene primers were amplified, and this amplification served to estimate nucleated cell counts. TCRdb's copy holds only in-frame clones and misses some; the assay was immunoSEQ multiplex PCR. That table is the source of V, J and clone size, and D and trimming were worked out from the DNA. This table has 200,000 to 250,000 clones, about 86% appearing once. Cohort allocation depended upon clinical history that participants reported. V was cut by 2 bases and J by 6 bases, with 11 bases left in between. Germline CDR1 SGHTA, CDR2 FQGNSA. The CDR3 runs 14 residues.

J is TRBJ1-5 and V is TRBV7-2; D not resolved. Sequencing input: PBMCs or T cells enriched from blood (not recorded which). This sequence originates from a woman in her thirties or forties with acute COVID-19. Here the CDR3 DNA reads TGTGCCAGCAGCTTAACGCGGGAAAGTCAGCCCCAGCATTTT. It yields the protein CASSLTRESQPQHF.